This entry is about one T cell receptor beta chain. Trimming stripped 1 base from V and 1 base from J, with 10 bases between. Germline CDR1 reads MNHNY; CDR2 reads SVGAGI (reference sequence). The length of the CDR3 is 16 residues. The source of the sample is a study of shared T cell receptors in the human thymus. Profiled with immunoSEQ multiplex PCR; TCRdb holds only in-frame clones, not every one. The sample contains hundreds of thousands of clones, approximately 88% of which appear only once. The same data also went into a second study, on human thymus T cells. Per that paper: Resections from corrective heart surgery provided thymus tissue. Blood and thymic repertoires both appeared biased in V and J gene usage. Related reports documented highly overlapping thymic repertoires among unrelated individuals.

This TCR came from a boy less than two years old with a congenital heart defect. V and J are TRBV6-6 and TRBJ1-4, with D perhaps matching TRBD1 (5 bases). Sequencing input: thymocytes. The CDR3 here is CASSYYGGKTNEKLFF. The CDR3 nucleotides are TGTGCCAGCAGTTACTATGGGGGGAAAACTAATGAAAAACTGTTTTTT.